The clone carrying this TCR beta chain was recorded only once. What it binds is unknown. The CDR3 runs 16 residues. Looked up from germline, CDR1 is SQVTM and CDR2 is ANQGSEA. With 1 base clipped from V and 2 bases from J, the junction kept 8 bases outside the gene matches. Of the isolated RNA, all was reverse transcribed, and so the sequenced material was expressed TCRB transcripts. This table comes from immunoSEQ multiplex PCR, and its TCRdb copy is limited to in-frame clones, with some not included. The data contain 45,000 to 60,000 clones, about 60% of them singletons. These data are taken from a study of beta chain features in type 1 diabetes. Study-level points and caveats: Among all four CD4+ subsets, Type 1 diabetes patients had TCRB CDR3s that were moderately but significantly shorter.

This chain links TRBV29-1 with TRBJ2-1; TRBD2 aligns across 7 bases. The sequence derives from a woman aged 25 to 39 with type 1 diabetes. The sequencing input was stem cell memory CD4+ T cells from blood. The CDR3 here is CSVEAGSGATYNEQFF. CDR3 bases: TGCAGCGTTGAAGCGGGGAGCGGGGCTACCTACAATGAGCAGTTCTTC.